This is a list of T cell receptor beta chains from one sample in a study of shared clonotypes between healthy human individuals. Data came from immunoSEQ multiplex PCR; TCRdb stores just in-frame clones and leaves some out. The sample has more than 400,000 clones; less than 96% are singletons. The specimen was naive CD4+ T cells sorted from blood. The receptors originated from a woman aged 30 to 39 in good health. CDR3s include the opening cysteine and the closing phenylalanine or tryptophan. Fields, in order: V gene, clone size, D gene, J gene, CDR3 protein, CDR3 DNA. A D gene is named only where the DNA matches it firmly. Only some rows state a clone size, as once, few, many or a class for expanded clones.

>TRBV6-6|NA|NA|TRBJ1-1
CASSPQGQRRITEAFF
TGTGCCAGCAGTCCACAGGGTCAACGAAGGATCACTGAAGCTTTCTTT
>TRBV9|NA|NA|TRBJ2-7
CASSLSGTSSYEQYF
TGTGCCAGCAGCCTTTCCGGGACAAGTTCCTACGAGCAGTACTTC
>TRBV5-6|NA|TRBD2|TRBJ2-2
CASSRGLASTGELFF
TGTGCCAGCAGCCGGGGACTAGCGAGCACCGGGGAGCTGTTTTTT
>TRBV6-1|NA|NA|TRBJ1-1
CASSDRSRAADEAFF
TGTGCCAGCAGTGATAGATCGAGGGCGGCGGATGAAGCTTTCTTT
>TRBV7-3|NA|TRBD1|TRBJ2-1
CASSLDRGSSYNEQFF
TGTGCCAGCAGCTTAGACAGGGGTTCCTCCTACAATGAGCAGTTCTTC
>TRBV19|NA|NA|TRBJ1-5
CASNAGRMQPQHF
TGTGCCAGTAACGCAGGGAGGATGCAGCCCCAGCATTTT
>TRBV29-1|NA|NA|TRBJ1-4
CSVGDEKLFF
TGCAGCGTTGGGGATGAAAAACTGTTTTTT
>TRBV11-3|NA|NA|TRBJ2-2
CASSLRNTGELFF
TGTGCCAGCAGCTTAAGGAACACCGGGGAGCTGTTTTTT
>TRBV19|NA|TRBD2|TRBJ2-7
CASRPSGNPYEQYF
TGTGCCAGTAGACCTAGCGGAAACCCCTACGAGCAGTACTTC
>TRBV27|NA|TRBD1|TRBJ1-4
CASSLSRDRIEKLFF
TGTGCCAGCAGTTTATCCCGGGACAGGATTGAAAAACTGTTTTTT
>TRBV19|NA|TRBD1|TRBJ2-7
CASRSDRGPGTQYF
TGTGCCAGTAGATCGGACAGGGGGCCCGGTACGCAGTACTTC
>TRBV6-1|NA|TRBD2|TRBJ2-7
CATYQGLATDYEQYF
TGTGCCACTTACCAGGGACTAGCTACGGACTACGAGCAGTACTTC
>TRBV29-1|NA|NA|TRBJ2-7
CSAQLGLEQYF
TGCAGCGCCCAACTAGGCCTCGAGCAGTACTTC
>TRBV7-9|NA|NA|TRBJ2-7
CASSLADGLEMYF
TGTGCCAGCAGCTTAGCGGACGGCCTAGAGATGTACTTC
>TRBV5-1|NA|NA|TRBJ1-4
CASSFAGEKLFF
TGCGCCAGCAGCTTCGCGGGGGAAAAACTGTTTTTT
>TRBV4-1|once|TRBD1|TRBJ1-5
CASSPDLDRALHF
TGCGCCAGCAGCCCAGACCTGGACAGGGCCCTGCATTTT
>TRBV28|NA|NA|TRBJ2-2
CATRGAANTGELFF
TGTGCCACGAGGGGGGCCGCGAACACCGGGGAGCTGTTTTTT
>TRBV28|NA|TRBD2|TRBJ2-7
CASRPGGYEQYF
TGTGCCAGCAGACCGGGGGGCTACGAGCAGTACTTC
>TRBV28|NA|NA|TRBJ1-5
CASRGPQTRYNQPQHF
TGTGCCAGCAGGGGCCCACAGACCCGATACAATCAGCCCCAGCATTTT
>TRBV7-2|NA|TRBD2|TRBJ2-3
CASSSGLAGAGDTQYF
TGTGCCAGCAGCTCGGGGCTAGCGGGAGCGGGAGATACGCAGTATTTT
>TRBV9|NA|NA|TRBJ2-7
CASSPSSYEQYF
TGTGCCAGCAGCCCCAGCTCCTACGAGCAGTACTTC
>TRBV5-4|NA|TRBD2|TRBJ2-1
CASSFPSGSLYNEQFF
TGTGCCAGCAGCTTTCCTAGCGGGAGCCTATACAATGAGCAGTTCTTC
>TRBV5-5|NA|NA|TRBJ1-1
CASSLGVYQDTEAFF
TGTGCCAGCAGCTTGGGGGTCTACCAGGACACTGAAGCTTTCTTT
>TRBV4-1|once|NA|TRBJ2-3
CASSQDLSSGGRTDTQYF
TGCGCCAGCAGCCAAGATCTCAGTAGTGGGGGGCGGACAGATACGCAGTATTTT
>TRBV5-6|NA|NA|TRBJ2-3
CASSLVLPPGTDTQYF
TGTGCCAGCAGCTTGGTTCTACCCCCGGGCACAGATACGCAGTATTTT
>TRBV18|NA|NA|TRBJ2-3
CASSPGGGAGTDTQYF
TGTGCCAGCTCACCGGGAGGGGGCGCCGGCACAGATACGCAGTATTTT
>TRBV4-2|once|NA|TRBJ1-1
CASSQDIIGQKNRNTEAFF
TGTGCCAGCAGCCAAGATATAATAGGACAGAAAAATCGGAACACTGAAGCTTTCTTT
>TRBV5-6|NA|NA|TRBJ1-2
CASSGQADYGYTF
TGTGCCAGCAGCGGCCAAGCGGACTATGGCTACACCTTC
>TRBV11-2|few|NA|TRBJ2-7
CASSLGSEQYF
TGTGCCAGCAGCTTGGGGTCCGAGCAGTACTTC
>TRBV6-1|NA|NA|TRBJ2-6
CASSGYSGANVLTF
TGTGCCAGCAGTGGGTATTCTGGGGCCAACGTCCTGACTTTC
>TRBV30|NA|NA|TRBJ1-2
CAWTATGSHWGGYTF
TGTGCCTGGACGGCGACAGGCAGCCACTGGGGGGGCTACACCTTC
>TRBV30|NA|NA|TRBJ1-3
CACEMGAGNTIYF
TGTGCCTGCGAGATGGGTGCTGGAAACACCATATATTTT
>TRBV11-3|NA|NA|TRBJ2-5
CASSLDREGDEQYF
TGTGCCAGCAGCTTAGATCGTGAAGGGGATGAGCAGTACTTC
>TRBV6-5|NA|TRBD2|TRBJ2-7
CASRRLAGVHEQYF
TGTGCCAGCAGACGACTAGCGGGAGTCCACGAGCAGTACTTC
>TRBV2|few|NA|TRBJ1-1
CASSGPSAMNTEAFF
TGTGCCAGCAGCGGACCGTCGGCCATGAACACTGAAGCTTTCTTT
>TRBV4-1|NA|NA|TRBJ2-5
CASSLRLSPTQYF
TGCGCCAGCAGCCTTCGACTATCCCCAACCCAGTACTTC
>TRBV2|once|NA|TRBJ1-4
CASSAEGGGEKLFF
TGTGCCAGCAGTGCTGAGGGGGGAGGAGAAAAACTGTTTTTT
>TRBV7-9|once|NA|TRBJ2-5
CASNLGAGQGVETQYF
TGTGCCAGCAACCTGGGGGCGGGACAAGGTGTAGAGACCCAGTACTTC
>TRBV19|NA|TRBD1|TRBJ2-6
CASSDRTGFGANVLTF
TGTGCCAGTAGTGACCGGACAGGGTTTGGGGCCAACGTCCTGACTTTC
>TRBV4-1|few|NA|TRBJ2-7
CASSQDPYEQYF
TGCGCCAGCAGCCAAGACCCGTACGAGCAGTACTTC
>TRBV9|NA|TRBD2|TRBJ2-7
CASSVRSAGGSYEQYF
TGTGCCAGCAGCGTTAGATCTGCGGGAGGATCCTACGAGCAGTACTTC
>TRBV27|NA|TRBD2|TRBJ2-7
CASTALAGGPYEQYF
TGTGCCAGCACCGCTCTAGCGGGAGGCCCCTACGAGCAGTACTTC
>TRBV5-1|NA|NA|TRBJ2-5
CASSRGYQETQYF
TGCGCCAGCAGCCGGGGGTACCAAGAGACCCAGTACTTC
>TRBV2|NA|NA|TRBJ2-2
CASSGPAGELFF
TGTGCCAGCAGTGGCCCCGCCGGGGAGCTGTTTTTT
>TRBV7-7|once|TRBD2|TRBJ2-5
CARREKETQYF
TGTGCCCGGCGGGAGAAGGAGACCCAGTACTTC
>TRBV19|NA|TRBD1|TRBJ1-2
CASSIGRETGSFSNGYTF
TGTGCCAGTAGTATTGGACGGGAGACAGGGAGTTTTTCGAATGGCTACACCTTC
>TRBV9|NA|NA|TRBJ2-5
CASSVLGEAGSGETQYF
TGTGCCAGCAGCGTACTAGGAGAGGCCGGGTCTGGGGAGACCCAGTACTTC
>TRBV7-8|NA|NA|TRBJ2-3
CASSPRIGTQYF
TGTGCCAGCAGCCCCCGTATTGGTACGCAGTATTTT
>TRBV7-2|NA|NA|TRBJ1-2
CASSSRAGANYGYTF
TGTGCCAGCAGCTCTAGGGCCGGGGCTAACTATGGCTACACCTTC
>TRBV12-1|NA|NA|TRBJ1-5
CASSFAIFNQPQHF
TGTGCCAGCAGCTTTGCGATCTTTAATCAGCCCCAGCATTTT
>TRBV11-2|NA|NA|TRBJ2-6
CASSSVVPFGNVLTF
TGTGCCAGCAGCTCCGTTGTCCCGTTCGGCAACGTCCTGACTTTC
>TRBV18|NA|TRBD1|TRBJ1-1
CASLGTVTSNTEAFF
TGTGCCAGCTTAGGGACAGTTACTTCGAACACTGAAGCTTTCTTT